This is a list of T cell receptor beta chains from one sample in a study of blood T cell repertoires in COVID-19. The repertoire was sequenced with immunoSEQ multiplex PCR; TCRdb's copy has only in-frame clones and lacks some. This table has roughly 160,000 clones, around 86% appearing once. The specimen was peripheral blood. All receptors derive from a man between 60 and 70 years old with COVID-19, enrolled during active disease. The CDR3 runs from the conserved cysteine through the conserved F or W. A D gene is named only where the DNA matches it firmly.

.	TRBV7-7	TRBJ2-2	TGTGCTAGCAGCCCGCTAGCTACGAACACCGGGGAGCTGTTTTTT	CASSPLATNTGELFF
.	TRBV10-3	TRBJ1-1	TGTGCCATCAGTGAGATCCCCGGGGGGCGGGTGAACACTGAAGCTTTCTTT	CAISEIPGGRVNTEAFF
.	TRBV7-3	TRBJ1-6	TGTGCCAGCAGCTTATCTCAGAATTCACCCCTCCACTTT	CASSLSQNSPLHF
TRBD2	TRBV7-7	TRBJ2-5	TGTGCTAGCAGCCGAGCGGGAGGCCCAGAAGAGACCCAGTACTTC	CASSRAGGPEETQYF
TRBD2	TRBV19	TRBJ2-5	TGTGCCAGTACCGGCCGGGTAGCGGGGGATCAAGAGACCCAGTACTTC	CASTGRVAGDQETQYF
TRBD1	TRBV5-8	TRBJ2-1	TGTGCCAGCAGCTTGATACAGGGGGCCTACAATGAGCAGTTCTTC	CASSLIQGAYNEQFF
TRBD2	TRBV28	TRBJ2-7	TGTGCCAGCAGCCGAGCGGGGACCCGCGCCTACGAGCAGTACTTC	CASSRAGTRAYEQYF
TRBD1	TRBV5-1	TRBJ1-1	TGCGCCAGCAGGGGAGGCGGGACAGGGAACACTGAAGCTTTCTTT	CASRGGGTGNTEAFF
.	TRBV3-1/TRBV3-2	TRBJ2-5	TGTGCCAGCAGCCAAGCCTGGACCCAGTACTTC	CASSQAWTQYF
.	TRBV19	TRBJ1-5	TGTGCCAGTAGTACCAAGGGGGGGGGCAATCAGCCCCAGCATTTT	CASSTKGGGNQPQHF
TRBD1	TRBV29-1	TRBJ1-1	TGCAGCGTTTCCGACAGGGGTTATGAAGCTTTCTTT	CSVSDRGYEAFF
.	TRBV6-6	TRBJ2-7	TGTGCCAGCAGTCCCTACGGGGGGGACCGACAGGGCTCCTACGAGCAGTACTTC	CASSPYGGDRQGSYEQYF
TRBD1	TRBV5-1	TRBJ1-1	TGCGCCAGCAGCTTAGAACCCGCAGGGGGCGGCACTGAAGCTTTCTTT	CASSLEPAGGGTEAFF
TRBD2	TRBV15	TRBJ2-7	TGTGCCACCAGCAGAGAGGTTAGCGGGAGTTTCGAGCAGTACTTC	CATSREVSGSFEQYF
TRBD1	TRBV7-9	TRBJ1-1	TGTGCCAGCAGCTTCGACAGGGCTCTCCGTGGTACTGAAGCTTTCTTT	CASSFDRALRGTEAFF
TRBD2	TRBV25-1	TRBJ2-7	TGTGCCAGCAGTGACCAGGGACTAGCTAACTCCTACGAGCAGTACTTC	CASSDQGLANSYEQYF